These 6 T cell receptor beta chains were sequenced from one sample in a study of T cells after yellow fever vaccination. TCRdb fed the 5' RACE reads into MiXCR, producing one record per CDR3 protein. The sample includes some 320,000 distinct CDR3 sequences, over 4% seen only once; the top ten take approximately 25%. The specimen was PBMCs, collected 5 days after the yellow fever booster vaccination. The receptors were gathered from a young man who received the YFV17D yellow fever vaccine.

This clonotype was observed a few times. V usage is TRBV6-5 and J usage is TRBJ1-1, with no clear D. V gave up 0 bases and J gave up 3 bases, with 8 bases separating them. CDR3 length: 14 residues. Germline CDR1 and CDR2: MNHEY and SVGAGI. Here the CDR3 DNA reads TGTGCCAGCAGTTACTCGAGTAGCTACACTGAAGCTTTCTTT. Protein sequence: CASSYSSSYTEAFF.

V is TRBV5-4 and J is TRBJ2-7; 8 bases align to TRBD1. This CDR3 is 15 amino acids long. Trimming cost V 4 bases and J 0 bases; bases outside gene matches: 6. Germline V CDR1 and CDR2: SGHNT, YYREEE (reference sequence). CDR3 coding DNA: TGTGCCAGCAGCGACCGGGACAGGAACTCCTACGAGCAGTACTTC. It translates to CASSDRDRNSYEQYF.

This clonotype was counted at least ten times. The chain joins TRBV5-5 to TRBJ1-6; D unresolved. This CDR3 has 15 amino acids. V was trimmed by 4 bases and J by 4 bases, leaving 12 bases between them. CDR1 and CDR2 from the germline V gene are SGHKS and YYEKEE (reference sequence). The CDR3 sequence: CASSPVRVYNSPLHF. In nucleotides, the CDR3 is TGTGCCAGCAGCCCGGTGCGGGTTTATAATTCACCCCTCCACTTT.

The chain links TRBV6-2 or TRBV6-3 to TRBJ2-7, with a tentative D call TRBD2 (5 bases). The CDR3 is 12 amino acids. Between the trimmed V and J ends, which lost 2 bases and 9 bases, there was a span of 11 bases. Germline CDR1 and CDR2: MNHEY and SVGEGT. The CDR3 DNA follows: TGTGCCAGCAGTTACGGCGCAACTAGGCAGTACGTC. This codes for CASSYGATRQYV.

This clonotype was recorded many times. The V gene is TRBV7-9, the J gene TRBJ1-1; TRBD1 might be the D (6 bases). Trimming pared 7 bases from V and 5 bases from J, leaving 14 bases between. Germline V gives CDR1 SEHNR, CDR2 FQNEAQ (reference sequence). This CDR3 contains 13 residues. DNA of the CDR3: TGTGCCAGCAATTCACAGGGTGGGACTGAAGCTTTCTTT. Protein sequence: CASNSQGGTEAFF.

The chain is built from TRBV5-1 and TRBJ1-1; D gene unclear. The CDR3 has 13 residues. Germline CDR1 and CDR2: SGHRS and YFSETQ. V was trimmed by 2 bases and J by 6 bases, leaving 11 bases between them. The CDR3 bases are TGCGCCAGCAGCTTTATCCTTTCCTCTGAAGCTTTCTTT. Residues: CASSFILSSEAFF.